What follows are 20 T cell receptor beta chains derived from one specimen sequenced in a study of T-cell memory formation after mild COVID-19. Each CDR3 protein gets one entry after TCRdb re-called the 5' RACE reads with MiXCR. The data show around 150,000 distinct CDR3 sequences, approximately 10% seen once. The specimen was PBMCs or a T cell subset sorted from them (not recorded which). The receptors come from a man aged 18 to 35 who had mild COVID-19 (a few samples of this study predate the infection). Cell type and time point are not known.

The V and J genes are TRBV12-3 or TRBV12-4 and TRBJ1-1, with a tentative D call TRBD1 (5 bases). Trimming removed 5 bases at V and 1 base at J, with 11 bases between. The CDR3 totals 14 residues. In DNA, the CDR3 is TGTGCCAGCAGTGAGGGACGGTGGAACACTGAAGCTTTCTTT. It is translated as CASSEGRWNTEAFF.

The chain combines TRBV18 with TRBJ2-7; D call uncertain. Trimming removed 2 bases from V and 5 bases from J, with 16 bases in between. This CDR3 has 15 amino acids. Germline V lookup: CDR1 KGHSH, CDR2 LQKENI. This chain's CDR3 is CASSPGYVGSHEQYV. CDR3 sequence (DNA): TGTGCCAGCTCACCAGGCTATGTTGGGTCCCACGAGCAGTACGTC.

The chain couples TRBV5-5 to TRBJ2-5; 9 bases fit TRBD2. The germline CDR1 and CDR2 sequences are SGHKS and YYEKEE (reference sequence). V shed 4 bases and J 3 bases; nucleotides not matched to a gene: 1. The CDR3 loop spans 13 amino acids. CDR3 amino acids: CASSRLAEETQYF. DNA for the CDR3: TGTGCCAGCAGCCGACTAGCGGAAGAGACCCAGTACTTC.

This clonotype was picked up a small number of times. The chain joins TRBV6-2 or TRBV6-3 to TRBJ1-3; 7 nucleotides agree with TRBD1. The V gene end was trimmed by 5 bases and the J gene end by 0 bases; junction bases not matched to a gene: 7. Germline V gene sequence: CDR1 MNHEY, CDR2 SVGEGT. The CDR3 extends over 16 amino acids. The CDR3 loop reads CASSTAGTVSGNTIYF. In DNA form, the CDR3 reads TGTGCCAGCAGTACAGCCGGGACAGTCTCTGGAAACACCATATATTTT.

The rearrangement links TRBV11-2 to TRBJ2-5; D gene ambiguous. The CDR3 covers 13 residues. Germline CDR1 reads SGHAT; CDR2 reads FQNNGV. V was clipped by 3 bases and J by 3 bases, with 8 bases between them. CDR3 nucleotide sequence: TGTGCCAGCAGCTTCAGGCGCGAAGAGACCCAGTACTTC. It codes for CASSFRREETQYF.

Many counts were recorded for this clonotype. This CDR3 is CASSSGLASGELFF. CDR3 nucleotide sequence: TGCGCCAGCAGCTCGGGACTAGCCTCCGGGGAGCTGTTTTTT. The gene calls are TRBV5-1 and TRBJ2-2, with 9 nucleotides matching TRBD2. Trimming at V came to 3 bases and at J to 6 bases, leaving 3 bases not matched to a gene. The length of the CDR3 is 14 residues. The germline CDR1 and CDR2 sequences are SGHRS and YFSETQ.

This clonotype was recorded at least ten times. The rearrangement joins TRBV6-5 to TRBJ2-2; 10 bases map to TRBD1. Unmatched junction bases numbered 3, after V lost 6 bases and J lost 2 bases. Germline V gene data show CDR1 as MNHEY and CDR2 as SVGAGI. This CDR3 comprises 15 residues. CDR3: CASRVTGGNTGELFF. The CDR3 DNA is TGTGCCAGCAGGGTGACAGGGGGCAACACCGGGGAGCTGTTTTTT.

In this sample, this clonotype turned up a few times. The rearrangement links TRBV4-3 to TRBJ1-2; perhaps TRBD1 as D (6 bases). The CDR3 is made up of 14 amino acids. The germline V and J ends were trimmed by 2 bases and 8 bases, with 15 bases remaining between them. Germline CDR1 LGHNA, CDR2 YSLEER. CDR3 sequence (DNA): TGCGCCAGCAGCCAACCCCAGGGGAATGGAGGCTACACCTTC. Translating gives CASSQPQGNGGYTF.

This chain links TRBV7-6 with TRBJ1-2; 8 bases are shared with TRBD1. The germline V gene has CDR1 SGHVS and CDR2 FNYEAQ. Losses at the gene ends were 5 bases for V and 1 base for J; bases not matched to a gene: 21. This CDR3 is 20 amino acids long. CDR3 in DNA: TGTGCCAGCAGCCTTTCGGACAGGGTAGGCAGCCGGTACAATAACTATGGCTACACCTTC. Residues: CASSLSDRVGSRYNNYGYTF. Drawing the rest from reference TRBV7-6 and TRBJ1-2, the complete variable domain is GAGVSQSPRYKVTKRGQDVALRCDPISGHVSLYWYRQALGQGPEFLTYFNYEAQQDKSGLPNDRFSAERPEGSISTLTIQRTEQRDSAMYRCASSLSDRVGSRYNNYGYTFGSGTRLTVV.

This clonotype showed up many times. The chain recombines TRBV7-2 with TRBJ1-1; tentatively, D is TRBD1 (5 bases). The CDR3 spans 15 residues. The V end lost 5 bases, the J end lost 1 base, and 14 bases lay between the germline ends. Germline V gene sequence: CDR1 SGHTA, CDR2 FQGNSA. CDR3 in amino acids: CASSPGLAKNTEAFF. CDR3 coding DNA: TGTGCCAGCAGCCCGGGACTAGCAAAGAACACTGAAGCTTTCTTT.

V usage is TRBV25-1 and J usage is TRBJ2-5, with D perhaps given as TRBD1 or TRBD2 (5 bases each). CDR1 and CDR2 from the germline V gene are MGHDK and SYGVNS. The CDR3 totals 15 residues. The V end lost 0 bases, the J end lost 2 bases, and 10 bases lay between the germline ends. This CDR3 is CASSEYGGIQETQYF. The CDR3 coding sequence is TGTGCCAGCAGTGAATATGGGGGAATACAAGAGACCCAGTACTTC.

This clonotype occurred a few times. CDR3 sequence: CASTLTDANTGELFF. CDR3 DNA: TGTGCCAGCACCTTGACCGACGCGAACACCGGGGAGCTGTTTTTT. This chain uses TRBV7-8 with TRBJ2-2; D uncertain. CDR1 and CDR2 from the germline V gene are SGHVS and FQNEAQ. Trimming pared 7 bases from V and 0 bases from J, leaving 12 bases between. The CDR3 covers 15 residues.

This CDR3 is CASSLVWGEQYV. CDR3 nucleotides: TGTGCCAGCAGCCTCGTATGGGGCGAGCAGTACGTC. This chain links TRBV6-6 with TRBJ2-7; D uncertain. Trimming took off 6 bases at V and 6 bases at J, with 12 bases between the two ends. CDR1 is MNHNY and CDR2 is SVGAGI in the germline V gene (reference sequence). The length of the CDR3 is 12 residues.

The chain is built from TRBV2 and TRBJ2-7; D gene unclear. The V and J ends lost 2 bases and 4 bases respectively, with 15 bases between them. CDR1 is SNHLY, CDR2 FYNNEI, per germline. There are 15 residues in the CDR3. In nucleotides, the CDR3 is TGTGCCAGCAGTGAAACCCCGGATCAACATTACGAGCAGTACGTC. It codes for CASSETPDQHYEQYV.

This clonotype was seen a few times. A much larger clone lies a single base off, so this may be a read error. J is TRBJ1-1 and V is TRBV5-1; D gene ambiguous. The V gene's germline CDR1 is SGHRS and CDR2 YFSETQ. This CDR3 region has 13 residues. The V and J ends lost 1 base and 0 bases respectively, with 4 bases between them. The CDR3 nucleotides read TGCGCCAGCAGCTTGAAGGTGAACACTGAAGCTTTCTTT. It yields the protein CASSLKVNTEAFF.

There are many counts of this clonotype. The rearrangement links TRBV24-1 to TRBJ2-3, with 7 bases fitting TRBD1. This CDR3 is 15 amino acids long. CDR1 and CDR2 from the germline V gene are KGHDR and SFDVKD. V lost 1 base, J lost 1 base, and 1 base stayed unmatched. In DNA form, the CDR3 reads TGTGCCACCAGTGATTTTGGACAGGGCACAGATACGCAGTATTTT. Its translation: CATSDFGQGTDTQYF.

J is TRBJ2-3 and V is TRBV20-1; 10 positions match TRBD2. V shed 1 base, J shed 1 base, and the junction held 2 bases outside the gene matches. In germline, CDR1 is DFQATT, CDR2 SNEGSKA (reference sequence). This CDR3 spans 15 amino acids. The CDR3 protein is CSARAGTSGTDTQYF. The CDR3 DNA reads TGCAGTGCTAGAGCCGGGACTAGCGGCACAGATACGCAGTATTTT.

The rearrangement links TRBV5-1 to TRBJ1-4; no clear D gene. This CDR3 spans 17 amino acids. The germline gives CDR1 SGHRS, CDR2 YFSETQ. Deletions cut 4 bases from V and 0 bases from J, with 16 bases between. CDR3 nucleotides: TGCGCCAGCAGCCCTGGTTTCTATCGGACAACTAATGAAAAACTGTTTTTT. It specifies CASSPGFYRTTNEKLFF.

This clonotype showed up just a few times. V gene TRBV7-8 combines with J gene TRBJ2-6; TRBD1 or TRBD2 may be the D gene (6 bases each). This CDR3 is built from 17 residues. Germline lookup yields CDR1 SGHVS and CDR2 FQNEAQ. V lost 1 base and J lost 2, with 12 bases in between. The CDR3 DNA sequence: TGTGCCAGCAGCTTAGGAGGGGGGCCAACTGGGGCCAACGTCCTGACTTTC. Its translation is CASSLGGGPTGANVLTF.

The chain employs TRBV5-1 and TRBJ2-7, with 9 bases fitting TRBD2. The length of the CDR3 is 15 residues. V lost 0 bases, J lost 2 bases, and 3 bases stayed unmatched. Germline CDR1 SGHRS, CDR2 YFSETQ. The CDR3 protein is CASSLDPSGAYEQYF. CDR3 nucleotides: TGCGCCAGCAGCTTGGATCCTAGCGGGGCCTACGAGCAGTACTTC.